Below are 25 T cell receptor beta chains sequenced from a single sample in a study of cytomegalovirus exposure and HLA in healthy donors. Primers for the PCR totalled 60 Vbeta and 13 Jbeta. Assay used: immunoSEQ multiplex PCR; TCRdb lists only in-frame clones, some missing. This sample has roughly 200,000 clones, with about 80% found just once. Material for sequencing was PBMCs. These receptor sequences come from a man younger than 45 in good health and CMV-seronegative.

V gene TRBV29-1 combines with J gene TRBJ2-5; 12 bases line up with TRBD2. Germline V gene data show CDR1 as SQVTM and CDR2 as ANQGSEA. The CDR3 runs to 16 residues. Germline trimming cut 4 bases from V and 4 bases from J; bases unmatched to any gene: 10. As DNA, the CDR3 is TGCAGCGTTGGCCCCCGACTAGCGGGAGCGGGAGAGACCCAGTACTTC. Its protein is CSVGPRLAGAGETQYF.

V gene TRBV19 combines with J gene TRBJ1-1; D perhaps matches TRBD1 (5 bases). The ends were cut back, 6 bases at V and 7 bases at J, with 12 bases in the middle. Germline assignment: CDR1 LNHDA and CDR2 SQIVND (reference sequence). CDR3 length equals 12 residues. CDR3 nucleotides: TGTGCCAGTAGCAGGGCCCCCAATGAAGCTTTCTTT. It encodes CASSRAPNEAFF. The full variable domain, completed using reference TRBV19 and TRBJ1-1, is DGGITQSPKYLFRKEGQNVTLSCEQNLNHDAMYWYRQDPGQGLRLIYYSQIVNDFQKGDIAEGYSVSREKKESFPLTVTSAQKNPTAFYLCASSRAPNEAFFGQGTRLTVV.

The CDR3 protein is CASSLRGGESSYNEQFF. DNA for the CDR3: TGTGCCAGCAGCTTAAGGGGGGGGGAATCATCCTACAATGAGCAGTTCTTC. This rearrangement joins TRBV7-3 to TRBJ2-1; 7 bases are a match to TRBD2. The V segment lost 1 base and the J segment 1 base; nucleotides outside the gene matches: 7. The CDR3 spans 17 residues. From germline, CDR1 is SGHTA and CDR2 FQGTGA.

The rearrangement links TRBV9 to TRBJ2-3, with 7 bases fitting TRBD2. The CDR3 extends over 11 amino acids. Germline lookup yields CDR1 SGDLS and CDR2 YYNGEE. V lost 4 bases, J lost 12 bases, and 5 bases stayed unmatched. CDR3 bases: TGTGCCAGCAGCTCCAGCGGGATTCAGTATTTT. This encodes CASSSSGIQYF. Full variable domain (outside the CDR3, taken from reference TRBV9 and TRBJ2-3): DSGVTQTPKHLITATGQRVTLRCSPRSGDLSVYWYQQSLDQGLQFLIQYYNGEERAKGNILERFSAQQFPDLHSELNLSSLELGDSALYFCASSSSGIQYFGPGTRLTVL.

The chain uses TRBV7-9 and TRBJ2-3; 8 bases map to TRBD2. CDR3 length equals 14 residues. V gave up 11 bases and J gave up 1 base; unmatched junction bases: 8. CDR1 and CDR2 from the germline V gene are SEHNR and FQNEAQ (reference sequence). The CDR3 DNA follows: TGTGCCTTACGAGCGGGAGTAGGCACAGATACGCAGTATTTT. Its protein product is CALRAGVGTDTQYF.

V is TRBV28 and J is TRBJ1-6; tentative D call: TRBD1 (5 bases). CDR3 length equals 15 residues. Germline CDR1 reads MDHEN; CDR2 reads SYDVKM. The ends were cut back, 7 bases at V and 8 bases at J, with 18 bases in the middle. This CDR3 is CASTHGQGRDSPLHF. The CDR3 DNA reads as TGTGCCAGCACGCACGGACAAGGGAGGGATTCACCCCTCCACTTT.

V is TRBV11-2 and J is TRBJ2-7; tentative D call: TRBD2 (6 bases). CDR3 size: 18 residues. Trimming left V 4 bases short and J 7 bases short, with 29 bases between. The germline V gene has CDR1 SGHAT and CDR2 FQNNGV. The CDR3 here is CASSSLFRGSSSAGEQYF. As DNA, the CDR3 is TGTGCCAGCAGCTCACTGTTTCGGGGTAGCTCCTCCGCGGGGGAGCAGTACTTC.

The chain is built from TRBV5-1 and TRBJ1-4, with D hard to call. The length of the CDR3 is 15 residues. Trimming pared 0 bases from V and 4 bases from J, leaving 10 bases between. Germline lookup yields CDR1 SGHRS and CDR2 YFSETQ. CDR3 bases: TGCGCCAGCAGCTTGGCGGGGTTAGGTAATGAAAAACTGTTTTTT. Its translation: CASSLAGLGNEKLFF.

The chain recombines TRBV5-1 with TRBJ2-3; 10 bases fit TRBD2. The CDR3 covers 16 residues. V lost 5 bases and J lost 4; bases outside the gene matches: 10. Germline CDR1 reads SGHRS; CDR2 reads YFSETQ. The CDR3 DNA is TGCGCCAGCAGTTTGAGCGGGAGGGCCTACGCAGATACGCAGTATTTT. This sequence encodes CASSLSGRAYADTQYF. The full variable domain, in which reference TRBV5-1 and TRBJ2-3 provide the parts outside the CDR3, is KAGVTQTPRYLIKTRGQQVTLSCSPISGHRSVSWYQQTPGQGLQFLFEYFSETQRNKGNFPGRFSGRQFSNSRSEMNVSTLELGDSALYLCASSLSGRAYADTQYFGPGTRLTVL.

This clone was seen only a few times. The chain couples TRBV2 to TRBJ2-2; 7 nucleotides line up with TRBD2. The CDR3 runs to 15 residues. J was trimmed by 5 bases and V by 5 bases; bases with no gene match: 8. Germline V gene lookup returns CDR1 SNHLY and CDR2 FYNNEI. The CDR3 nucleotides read TGTGCCAGCAGTTTAGCCGGGACTAATACCGGGGAGCTGTTTTTT. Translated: CASSLAGTNTGELFF.

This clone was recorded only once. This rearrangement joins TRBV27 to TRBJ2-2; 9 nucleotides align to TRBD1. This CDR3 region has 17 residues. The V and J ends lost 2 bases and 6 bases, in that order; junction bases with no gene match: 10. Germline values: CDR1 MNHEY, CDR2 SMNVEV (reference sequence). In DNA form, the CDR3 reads TGTGCCAGCAGTTTAGCTTTGGGACAGGGAGGGGCCGGGGAGCTGTTTTTT. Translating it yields CASSLALGQGGAGELFF.

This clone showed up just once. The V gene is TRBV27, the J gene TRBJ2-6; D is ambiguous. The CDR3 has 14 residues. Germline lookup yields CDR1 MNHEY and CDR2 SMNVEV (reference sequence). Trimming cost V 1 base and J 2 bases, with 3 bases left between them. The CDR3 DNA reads TGTGCCAGCAGTTTATTTACTGGGGCCAACGTCCTGACTTTC. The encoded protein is CASSLFTGANVLTF.

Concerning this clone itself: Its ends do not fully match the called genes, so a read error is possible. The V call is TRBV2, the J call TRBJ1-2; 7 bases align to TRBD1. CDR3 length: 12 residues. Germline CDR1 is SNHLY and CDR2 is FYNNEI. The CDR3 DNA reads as TGTGCCAGCAGAGACTCGCTGGACAGGAACGCCTTC. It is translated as CASRDSLDRNAF. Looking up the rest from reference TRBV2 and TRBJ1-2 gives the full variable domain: EPEVTQTPSHQVTQMGQEVILRCVPISNHLYFYWYRQILGQKVEFLVSFYNNEISEKSEIFDDQFSVERPDGSNFTLKIRSTKLEDSAMYFCASRDSLDRNAFGSGTRLTVV.

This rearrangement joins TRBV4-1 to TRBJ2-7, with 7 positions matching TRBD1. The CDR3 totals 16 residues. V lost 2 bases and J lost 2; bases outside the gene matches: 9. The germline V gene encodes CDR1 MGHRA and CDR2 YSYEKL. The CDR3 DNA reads TGCGCCAGCAGCCAACGAAACCGGGACAGAGCCTACGAGCAGTACTTC. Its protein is CASSQRNRDRAYEQYF.

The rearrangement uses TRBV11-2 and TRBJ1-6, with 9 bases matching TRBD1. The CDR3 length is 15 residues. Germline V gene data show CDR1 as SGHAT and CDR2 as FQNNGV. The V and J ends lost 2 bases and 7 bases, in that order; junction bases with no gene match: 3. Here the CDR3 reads CASSLTTGGNSPLHF. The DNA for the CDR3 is TGTGCCAGCAGCTTAACGACAGGGGGGAATTCACCCCTCCACTTT. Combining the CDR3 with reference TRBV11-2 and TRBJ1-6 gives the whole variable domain EAGVAQSPRYKIIEKRQSVAFWCNPISGHATLYWYQQILGQGPKLLIQFQNNGVVDDSQLPKDRFSAERLKGVDSTLKIQPAKLEDSAVYLCASSLTTGGNSPLHFGNGTRLTVT.

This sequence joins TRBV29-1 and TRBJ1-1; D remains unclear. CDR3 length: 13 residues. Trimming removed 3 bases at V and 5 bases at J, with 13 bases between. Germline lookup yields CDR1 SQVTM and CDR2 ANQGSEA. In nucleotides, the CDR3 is TGCAGCGTTGACCCGGGAGGCGGGACTGAAGCTTTCTTT. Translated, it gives CSVDPGGGTEAFF.

CDR3 coding DNA: TGTGCCAGCAGTCCGACCCTAAGGGGTAGCAATCAGCCCCAGCATTTT. Translating it yields CASSPTLRGSNQPQHF. V gene TRBV27 combines with J gene TRBJ1-5; D is perhaps TRBD1 (5 bases). This CDR3 comprises 16 residues. Trimming removed 5 bases at V and 0 bases at J, with 14 bases between. Per germline, CDR1 MNHEY and CDR2 SMNVEV (reference sequence).

CDR3 DNA: TGTGCCAGCAGCGTAAGGACTAGCGGGAATTTCTACAATGAGCAGTTCTTC. Protein: CASSVRTSGNFYNEQFF. V usage is TRBV9 and J usage is TRBJ2-1, with 12 bases aligning to TRBD2. There are 17 residues in the CDR3. Germline CDR1 SGDLS, CDR2 YYNGEE. Losses at the gene ends were 1 base for V and 3 bases for J; bases not matched to a gene: 5.

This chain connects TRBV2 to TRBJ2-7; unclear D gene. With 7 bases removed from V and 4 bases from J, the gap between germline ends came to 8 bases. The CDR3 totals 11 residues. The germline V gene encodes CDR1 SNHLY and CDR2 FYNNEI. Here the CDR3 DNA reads TGTGCCAGCATAGACACGTACGAGCAGTACTTC. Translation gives CASIDTYEQYF.

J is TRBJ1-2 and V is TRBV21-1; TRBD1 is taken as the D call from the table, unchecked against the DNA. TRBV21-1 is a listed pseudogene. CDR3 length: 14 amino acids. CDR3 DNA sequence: TGTGCCAGCAGCAAGGACAGGGGGTGGTTCGGCTACACCTTC. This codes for CASSKDRGWFGYTF.

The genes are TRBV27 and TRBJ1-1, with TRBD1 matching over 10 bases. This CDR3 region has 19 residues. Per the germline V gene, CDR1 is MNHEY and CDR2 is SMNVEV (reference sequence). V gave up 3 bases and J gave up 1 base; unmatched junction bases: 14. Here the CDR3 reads CASSFGFGTGESKNTEAFF. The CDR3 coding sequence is TGTGCCAGCAGTTTTGGGTTCGGGACAGGGGAATCCAAGAACACTGAAGCTTTCTTT.

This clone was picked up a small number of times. The CDR3, as DNA: TGTGCCAGCAGACTGACTAGCAGACAAGAGACCCAGTACTTC. Residues: CASRLTSRQETQYF. J is TRBJ2-5 and V is TRBV27, with TRBD2 matching 7 bases. J was trimmed by 2 bases and V by 6 bases; bases with no gene match: 6. CDR3 length: 14 amino acids. The germline V gene has CDR1 MNHEY and CDR2 SMNVEV (reference sequence).

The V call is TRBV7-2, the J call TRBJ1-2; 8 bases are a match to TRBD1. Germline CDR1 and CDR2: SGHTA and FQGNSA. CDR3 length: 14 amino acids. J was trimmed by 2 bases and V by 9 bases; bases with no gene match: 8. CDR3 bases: TGTGCCAGACTAAGGCCAGGGGGCAACTATGGCTACACCTTC. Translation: CARLRPGGNYGYTF.

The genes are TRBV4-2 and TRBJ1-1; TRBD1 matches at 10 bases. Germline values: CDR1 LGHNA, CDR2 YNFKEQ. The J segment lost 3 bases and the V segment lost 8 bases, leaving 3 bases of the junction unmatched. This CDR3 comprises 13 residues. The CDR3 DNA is TGTGCCAGCGGCGGGACAGGGGACACTGAAGCTTTCTTT. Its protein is CASGGTGDTEAFF.

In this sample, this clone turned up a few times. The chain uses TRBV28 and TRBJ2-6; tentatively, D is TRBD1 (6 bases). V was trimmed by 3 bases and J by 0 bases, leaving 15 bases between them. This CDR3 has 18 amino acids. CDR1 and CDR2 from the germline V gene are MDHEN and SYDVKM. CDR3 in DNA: TGTGCCAGCAGTTTCACAGGGAAGATGGGCTCTGGGGCCAACGTCCTGACTTTC. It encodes CASSFTGKMGSGANVLTF.